This T cell receptor beta chain was sequenced during a study of T-cell memory formation after mild COVID-19. One entry per CDR3 protein results from TCRdb running MiXCR on the 5' RACE reads. The table includes about 430,000 distinct CDR3 sequences, more than 15% detected once. Trimming shortened V by 5 bases and J by 2 bases, and 14 bases separated the two germline ends. Germline loops: CDR1 SGHRS, CDR2 YFSETQ. The CDR3 has 15 amino acids. The receptor's source is a man in his late teens or twenties who had mild COVID-19 (a few samples of this study predate the infection). Cell type and time point are not known. The sequencing sample was made of PBMCs or a T cell subset sorted from them (not recorded which). The chain couples TRBV5-1 to TRBJ1-3, with TRBD1 as a possible D gene (6 bases). The CDR3 is CASSATGKAGNTIYF. In nucleotides, the CDR3 is TGCGCCAGCAGTGCTACAGGGAAAGCTGGAAACACCATATATTTT.